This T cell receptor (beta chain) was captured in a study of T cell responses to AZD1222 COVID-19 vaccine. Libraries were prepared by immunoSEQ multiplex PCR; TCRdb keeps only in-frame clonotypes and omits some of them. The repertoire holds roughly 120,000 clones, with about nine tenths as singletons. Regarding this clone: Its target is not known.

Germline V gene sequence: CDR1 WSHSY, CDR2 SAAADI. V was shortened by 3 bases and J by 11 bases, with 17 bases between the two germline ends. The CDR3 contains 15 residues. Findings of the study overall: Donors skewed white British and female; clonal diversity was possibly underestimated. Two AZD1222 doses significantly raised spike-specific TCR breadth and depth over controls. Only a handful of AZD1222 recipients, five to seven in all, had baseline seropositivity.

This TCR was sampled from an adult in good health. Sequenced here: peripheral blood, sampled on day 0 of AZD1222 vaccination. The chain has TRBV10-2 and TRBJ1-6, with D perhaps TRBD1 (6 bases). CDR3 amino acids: CASSDSRGRSAPLHF. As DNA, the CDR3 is TGCGCCAGCAGTGATAGCAGGGGTCGGAGCGCACCCCTCCACTTT.